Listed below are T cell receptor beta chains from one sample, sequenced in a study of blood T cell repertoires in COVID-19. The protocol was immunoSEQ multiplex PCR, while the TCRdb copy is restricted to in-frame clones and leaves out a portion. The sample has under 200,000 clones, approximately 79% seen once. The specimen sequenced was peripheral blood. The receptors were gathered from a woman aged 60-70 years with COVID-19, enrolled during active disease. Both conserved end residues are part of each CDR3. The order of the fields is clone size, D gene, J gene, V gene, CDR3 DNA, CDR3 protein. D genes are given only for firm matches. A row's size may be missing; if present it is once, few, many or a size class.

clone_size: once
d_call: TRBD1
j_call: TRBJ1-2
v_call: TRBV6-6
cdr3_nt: TGTGCCAGCCGAATCCCGTCCCAGGGGGCGCATGGCTACACCTTC
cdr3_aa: CASRIPSQGAHGYTF

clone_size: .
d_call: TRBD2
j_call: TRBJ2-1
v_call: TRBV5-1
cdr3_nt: TGCGCCAGCAGCTATCTAGCGGGAGGTAATGAGCAGTTCTTC
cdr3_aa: CASSYLAGGNEQFF

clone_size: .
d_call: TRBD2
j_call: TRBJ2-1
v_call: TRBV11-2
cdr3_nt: TGTGCCAGCAGCTTATTGGCGGGAGTGGATGAGCAGTTCTTC
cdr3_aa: CASSLLAGVDEQFF

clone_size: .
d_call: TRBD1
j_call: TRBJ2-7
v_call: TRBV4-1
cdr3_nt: TGCGCCAGCAGCCAAGGTCAGGGGGCAACCTCCTACGAGCAGTACTTC
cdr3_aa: CASSQGQGATSYEQYF

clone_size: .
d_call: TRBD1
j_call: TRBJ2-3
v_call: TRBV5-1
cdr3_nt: TGCGCCAGCAGAGGACAGGGGAGCACAGATACGCAGTATTTT
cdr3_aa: CASRGQGSTDTQYF

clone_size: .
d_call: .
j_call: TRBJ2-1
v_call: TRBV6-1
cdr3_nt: TGTGCCAGCAGTGAAGCTGGGAACCAGGGCAATGAGCAGTTCTTC
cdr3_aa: CASSEAGNQGNEQFF

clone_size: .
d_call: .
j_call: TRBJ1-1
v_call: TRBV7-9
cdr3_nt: TGTGCCAGCAGCTTACCTCCACGGACTGCGAACACTGAAGCTTTCTTT
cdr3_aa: CASSLPPRTANTEAFF

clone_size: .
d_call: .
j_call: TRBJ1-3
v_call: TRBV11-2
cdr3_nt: TGTGCCAGCAGCTTAATCAGGGCTGGAAACACCATATATTTT
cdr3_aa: CASSLIRAGNTIYF

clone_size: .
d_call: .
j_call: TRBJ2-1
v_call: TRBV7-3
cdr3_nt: TGTGCCAGCAGCCCATCGGACAGTTACAATGAGCAGTTCTTC
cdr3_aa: CASSPSDSYNEQFF

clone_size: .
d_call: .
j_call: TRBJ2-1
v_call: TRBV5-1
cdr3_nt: TGCGCCAGCAGCTCGATCTACAGGGACAATGAGCAGTTCTTC
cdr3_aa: CASSSIYRDNEQFF

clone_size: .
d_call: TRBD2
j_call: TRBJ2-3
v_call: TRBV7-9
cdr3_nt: TGTGCCAGCAGCTTAGCATCCGGCGGGGGAGGGGATACGCAGTATTTT
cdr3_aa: CASSLASGGGGDTQYF

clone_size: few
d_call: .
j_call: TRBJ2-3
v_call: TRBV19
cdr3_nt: TGTGCCAGTAGTATGGCTAGCTCAGATACGCAGTATTTT
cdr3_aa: CASSMASSDTQYF

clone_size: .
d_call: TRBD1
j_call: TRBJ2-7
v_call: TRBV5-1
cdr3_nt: TGCGCCAGCAGCTCGGGACAGGGCCACGGCTCCTACGAGCAGTACTTC
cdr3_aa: CASSSGQGHGSYEQYF

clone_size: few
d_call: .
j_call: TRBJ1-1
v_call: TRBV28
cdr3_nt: TGTGCCAGCAGTCTTCCACAGGCATCCAACACTGAAGCTTTCTTT
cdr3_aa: CASSLPQASNTEAFF

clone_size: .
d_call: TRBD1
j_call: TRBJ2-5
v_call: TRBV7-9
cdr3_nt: TGTGCCAGCAGCGGCCGGGACAGCCAAGAGACCCAGTACTTC
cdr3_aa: CASSGRDSQETQYF

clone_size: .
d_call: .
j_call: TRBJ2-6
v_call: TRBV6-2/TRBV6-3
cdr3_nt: TGTGCCAGCAGTCCCTGGGAGTCTGGGGCCAACGTCCTGACTTTC
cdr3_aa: CASSPWESGANVLTF

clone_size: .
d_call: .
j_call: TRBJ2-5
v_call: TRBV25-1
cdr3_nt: TGTGCCAGCAGTGACCTAGACACTCGGGGAGAGACCCAGTACTTC
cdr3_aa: CASSDLDTRGETQYF

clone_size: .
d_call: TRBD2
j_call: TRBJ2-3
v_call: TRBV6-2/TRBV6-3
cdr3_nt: TGTGCCAGCAGTTATCTTCGACTAGCGGGAGGTAGGACAGATACGCAGTATTTT
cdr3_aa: CASSYLRLAGGRTDTQYF

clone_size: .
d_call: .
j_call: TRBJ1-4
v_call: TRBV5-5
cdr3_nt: TGTGCCAGCAGCCCCCGGTTCTTTAATGAAAAACTGTTTTTT
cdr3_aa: CASSPRFFNEKLFF

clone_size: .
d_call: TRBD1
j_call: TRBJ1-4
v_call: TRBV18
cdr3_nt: TGTGCCAGCTCACCACCCACAGGGGAAAGAGGGGAAAAACTGTTTTTT
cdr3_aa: CASSPPTGERGEKLFF

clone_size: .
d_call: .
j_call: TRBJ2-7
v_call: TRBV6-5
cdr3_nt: TGTGCCAGCGGCATCACAGGGAGCTCCTACGAGCAGTACTTC
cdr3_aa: CASGITGSSYEQYF

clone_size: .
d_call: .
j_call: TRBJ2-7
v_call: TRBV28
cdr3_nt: TGTGCCAGCAGTTTATCTTGGGGCACCTACGAGCAGTACTTC
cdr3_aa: CASSLSWGTYEQYF

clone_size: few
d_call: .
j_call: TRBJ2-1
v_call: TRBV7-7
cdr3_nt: TGTGCTAGCAGCCCCCAGCTTTTAAGTTCTAGCAGCAATGAGCAGTTCTTC
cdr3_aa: CASSPQLLSSSSNEQFF

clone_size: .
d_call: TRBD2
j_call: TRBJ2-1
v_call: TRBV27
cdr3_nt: TGTGCCAGCAGTATACGACTAGCGGGAGTTTCCAATGAGCAGTTCTTC
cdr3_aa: CASSIRLAGVSNEQFF

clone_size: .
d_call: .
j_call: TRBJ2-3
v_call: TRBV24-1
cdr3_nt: TGTGCCACCTCGCACAGGTCCCGCACAGATACGCAGTATTTT
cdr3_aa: CATSHRSRTDTQYF

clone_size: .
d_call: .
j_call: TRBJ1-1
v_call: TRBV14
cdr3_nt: TGTGCCAGCAGCCAAGATGGGCCGAGTCAGGGCTATTACACTGAAGCTTTCTTT
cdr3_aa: CASSQDGPSQGYYTEAFF

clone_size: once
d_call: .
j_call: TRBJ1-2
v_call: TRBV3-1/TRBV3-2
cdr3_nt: TGTGCCAGCAGCCCTGCGGGGCACTATGGCTACACCTTC
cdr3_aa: CASSPAGHYGYTF

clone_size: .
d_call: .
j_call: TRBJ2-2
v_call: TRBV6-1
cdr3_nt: TGTGCCAGCAGTGAAAACGATCGTTTAGCCGGGGAGCTGTTTTTT
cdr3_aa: CASSENDRLAGELFF

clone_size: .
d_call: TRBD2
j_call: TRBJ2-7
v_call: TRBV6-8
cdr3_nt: TGTGCCAGCAGTCCCCTCTCCGGGACTAGCGGGATGAGGTCCTACGAGCAGTACTTC
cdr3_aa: CASSPLSGTSGMRSYEQYF

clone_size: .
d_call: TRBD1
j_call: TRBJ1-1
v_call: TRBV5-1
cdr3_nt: TGCGCCAGCAGCCAACGCCAGGGGGACACTGAAGCTTTCTTT
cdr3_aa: CASSQRQGDTEAFF

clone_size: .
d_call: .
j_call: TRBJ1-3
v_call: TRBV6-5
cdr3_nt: TGTGCCAGCAGCCCAAAGACAGCAACTGGAAACACCATATATTTT
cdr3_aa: CASSPKTATGNTIYF

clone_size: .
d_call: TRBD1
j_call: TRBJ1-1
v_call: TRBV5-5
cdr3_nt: TGTGCCAGCAGCTTCCCCGTCCCTGAGGACAGGGTGAACACTGAAGCTTTCTTT
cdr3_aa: CASSFPVPEDRVNTEAFF

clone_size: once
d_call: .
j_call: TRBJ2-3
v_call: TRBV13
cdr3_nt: TGTGCCAGCAGCCTAGTCCGCGGGGATACGCAGTATTTT
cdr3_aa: CASSLVRGDTQYF

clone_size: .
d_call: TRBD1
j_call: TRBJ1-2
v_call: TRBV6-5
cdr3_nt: TGTGCCAGCAGTCTCGACAGGGGAATCAATGGCTACACCTTC
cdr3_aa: CASSLDRGINGYTF

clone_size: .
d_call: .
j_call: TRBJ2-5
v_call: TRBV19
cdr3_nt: TGTGCCAGTAGTGGAATAGCGGAAGGAGAGACCCAGTACTTC
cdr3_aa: CASSGIAEGETQYF

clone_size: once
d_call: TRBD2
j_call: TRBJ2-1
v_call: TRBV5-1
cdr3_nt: TGCGCCAGCAGCTTGGTTAGCGGGAGGGCCGGGTACAATGAGCAGTTCTTC
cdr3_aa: CASSLVSGRAGYNEQFF

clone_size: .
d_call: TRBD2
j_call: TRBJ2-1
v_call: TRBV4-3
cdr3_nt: TGCGCCAGCAGCCAGATAGCGGGAAGGGGCGGGGGTGAGCAGTTCTTC
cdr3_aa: CASSQIAGRGGGEQFF

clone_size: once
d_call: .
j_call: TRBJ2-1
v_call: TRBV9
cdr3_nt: TGTGCCAGCAGCGCCCTCCCTGGCGGGATGTACAATGAGCAGTTCTTC
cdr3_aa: CASSALPGGMYNEQFF

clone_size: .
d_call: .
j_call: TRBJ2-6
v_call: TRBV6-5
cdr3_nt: TGTGCCAGCAGGACGACAGGAACTGGGGCCAACGTCCTGACTTTC
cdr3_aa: CASRTTGTGANVLTF

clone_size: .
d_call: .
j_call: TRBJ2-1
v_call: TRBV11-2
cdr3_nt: TGTGCCAGCAGCTTTGTTAGAGACAATGAGCAGTTCTTC
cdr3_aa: CASSFVRDNEQFF

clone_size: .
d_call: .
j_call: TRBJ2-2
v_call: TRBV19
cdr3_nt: TGTGCCAGTAGTACCAGAGACAGACCGAACACCGGGGAGCTGTTTTTT
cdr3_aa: CASSTRDRPNTGELFF

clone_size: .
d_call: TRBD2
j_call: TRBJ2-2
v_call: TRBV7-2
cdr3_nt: TGTGCCAGCAGCTTAAGGGCGGGAGGTAACACCGGGGAGCTGTTTTTT
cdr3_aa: CASSLRAGGNTGELFF

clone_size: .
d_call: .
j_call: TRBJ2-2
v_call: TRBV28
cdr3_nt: TGTGCCACAGGGGTCGAAGCGACCGGGGAGCTGTTTTTT
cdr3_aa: CATGVEATGELFF

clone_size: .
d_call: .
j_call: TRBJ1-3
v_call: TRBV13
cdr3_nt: TGTGCCAGCAGCTTCTCGGACCACGGGAGCTCTGGAAACACCATATATTTT
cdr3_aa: CASSFSDHGSSGNTIYF

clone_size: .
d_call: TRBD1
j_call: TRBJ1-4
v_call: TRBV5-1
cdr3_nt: TGCGCCAGCAGCTTGGTTGGACAGGCAGCTAATGAAAAACTGTTTTTT
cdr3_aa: CASSLVGQAANEKLFF